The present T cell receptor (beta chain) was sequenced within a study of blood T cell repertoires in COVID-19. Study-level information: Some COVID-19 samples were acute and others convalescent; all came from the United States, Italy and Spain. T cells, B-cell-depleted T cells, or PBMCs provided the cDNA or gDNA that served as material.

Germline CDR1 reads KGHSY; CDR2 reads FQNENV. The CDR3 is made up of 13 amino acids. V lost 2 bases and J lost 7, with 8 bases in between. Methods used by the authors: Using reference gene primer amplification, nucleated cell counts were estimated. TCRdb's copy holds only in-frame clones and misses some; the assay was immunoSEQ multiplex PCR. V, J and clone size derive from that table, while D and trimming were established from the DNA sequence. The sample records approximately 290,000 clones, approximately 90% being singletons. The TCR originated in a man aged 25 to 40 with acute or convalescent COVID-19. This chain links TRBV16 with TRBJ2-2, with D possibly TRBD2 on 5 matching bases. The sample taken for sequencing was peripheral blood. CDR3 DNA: TGTGCCAGCAGCCAACGGAGGAGCGGGGAGCTGTTTTTT. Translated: CASSQRRSGELFF. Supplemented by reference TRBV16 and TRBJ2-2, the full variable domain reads GEEVAQTPKHLVRGEGQKAKLYCAPIKGHSYVFWYQQVLKNEFKFLISFQNENVFDETGMPKERFSAKCLPNSPCSLEIQATKLEDSAVYFCASSQRRSGELFFGEGSRLTVL.